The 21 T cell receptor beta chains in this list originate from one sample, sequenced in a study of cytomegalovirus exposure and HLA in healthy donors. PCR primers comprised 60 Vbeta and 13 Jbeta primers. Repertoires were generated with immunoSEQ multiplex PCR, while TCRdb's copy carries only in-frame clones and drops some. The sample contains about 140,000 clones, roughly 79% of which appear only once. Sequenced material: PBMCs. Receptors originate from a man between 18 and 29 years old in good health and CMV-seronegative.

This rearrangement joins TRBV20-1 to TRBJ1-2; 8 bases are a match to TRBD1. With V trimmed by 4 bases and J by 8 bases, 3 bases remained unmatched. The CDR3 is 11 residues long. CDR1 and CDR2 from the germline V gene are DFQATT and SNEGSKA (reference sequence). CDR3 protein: CSAIRGQGYTF. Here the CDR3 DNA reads TGCAGTGCTATCAGGGGGCAAGGCTACACCTTC.

In nucleotides, the CDR3 is TGCGCCAGCAGCAGGGGACAGGCTCAGGAAAAACTGTTTTTT. Protein sequence: CASSRGQAQEKLFF. The V gene is TRBV5-1, the J gene TRBJ1-4; 8 positions agree with TRBD1. CDR1 is SGHRS, CDR2 YFSETQ, per germline. The trim removed 4 bases at V and 8 bases at J, leaving 7 bases unmatched. There are 14 residues in the CDR3.

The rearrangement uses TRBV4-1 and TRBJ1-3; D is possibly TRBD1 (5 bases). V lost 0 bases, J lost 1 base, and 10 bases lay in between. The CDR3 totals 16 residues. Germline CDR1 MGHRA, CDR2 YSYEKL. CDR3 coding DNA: TGCGCCAGCAGCCAAGAACGGGCAGGGTCTGGAAACACCATATATTTT. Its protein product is CASSQERAGSGNTIYF.

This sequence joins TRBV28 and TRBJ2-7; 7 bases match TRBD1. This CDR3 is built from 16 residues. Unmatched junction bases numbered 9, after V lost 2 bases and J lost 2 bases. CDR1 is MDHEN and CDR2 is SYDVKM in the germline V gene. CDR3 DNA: TGTGCCAGCAGTTTAGCTTGGGGTGGGACAGCCTACGAGCAGTACTTC. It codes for CASSLAWGGTAYEQYF. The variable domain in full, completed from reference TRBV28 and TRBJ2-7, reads DVKVTQSSRYLVKRTGEKVFLECVQDMDHENMFWYRQDPGLGLRLIYFSYDVKMKEKGDIPEGYSVSREKKERFSLILESASTNQTSMYLCASSLAWGGTAYEQYFGPGTRLTVT.

The CDR3: CASSDTVGQPQHF. Written as DNA, the CDR3 is TGTGCCAGCAGTGACACTGTTGGACAGCCCCAGCATTTT. The J gene is TRBJ1-5, the V gene TRBV7-2, with D unclear. In germline, CDR1 is SGHTA, CDR2 FQGNSA. This CDR3 region has 13 residues. V lost 6 bases to trimming and J lost 7 bases, with 13 bases between them.

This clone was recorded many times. CDR3 sequence: CASSLGQGLSPLHF. The CDR3 DNA follows: TGTGCCAGCAGTTTGGGGCAGGGGCTTTCACCCCTCCACTTT. The chain has TRBV27 and TRBJ1-6; a possible D gene is TRBD1 (6 bases). V was cut by 3 bases and J by 9 bases, with 12 bases left in between. Per the germline V gene, CDR1 is MNHEY and CDR2 is SMNVEV (reference sequence). There are 14 residues in the CDR3.

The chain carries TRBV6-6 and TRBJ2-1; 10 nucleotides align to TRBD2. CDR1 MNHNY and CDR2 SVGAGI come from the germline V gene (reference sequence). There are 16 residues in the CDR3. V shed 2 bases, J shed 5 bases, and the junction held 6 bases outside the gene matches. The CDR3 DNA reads TGTGCCAGCAGTTACGGTCGGCTAGCGGGGGACAATGAGCAGTTCTTC. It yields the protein CASSYGRLAGDNEQFF.

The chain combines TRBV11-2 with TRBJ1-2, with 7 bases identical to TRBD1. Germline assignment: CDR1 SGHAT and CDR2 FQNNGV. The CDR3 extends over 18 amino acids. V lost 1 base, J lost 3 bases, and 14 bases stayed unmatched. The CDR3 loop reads CASSLVPTKTGIHYGYTF. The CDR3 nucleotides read TGTGCCAGCAGCTTAGTACCCACCAAGACAGGGATTCACTATGGCTACACCTTC.

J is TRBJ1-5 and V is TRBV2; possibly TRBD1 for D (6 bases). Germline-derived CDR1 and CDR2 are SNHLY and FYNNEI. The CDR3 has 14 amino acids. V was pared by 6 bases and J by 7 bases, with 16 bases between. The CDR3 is CASRGRNRDQPQHF. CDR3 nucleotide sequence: TGTGCCAGCAGGGGCAGGAACAGGGACCAGCCCCAGCATTTT.

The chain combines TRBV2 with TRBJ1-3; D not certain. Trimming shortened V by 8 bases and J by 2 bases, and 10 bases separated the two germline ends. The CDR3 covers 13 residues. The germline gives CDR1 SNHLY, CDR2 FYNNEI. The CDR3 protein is CASVRATGNTIYF. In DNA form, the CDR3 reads TGTGCCAGCGTGCGGGCAACTGGAAACACCATATATTTT.

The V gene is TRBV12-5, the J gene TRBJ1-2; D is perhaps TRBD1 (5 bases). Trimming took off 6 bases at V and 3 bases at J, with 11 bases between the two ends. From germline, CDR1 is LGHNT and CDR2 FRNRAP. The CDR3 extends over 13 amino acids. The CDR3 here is CASGPDSDYGYTF. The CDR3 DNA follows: TGTGCTAGTGGCCCTGACAGTGACTATGGCTACACCTTC.

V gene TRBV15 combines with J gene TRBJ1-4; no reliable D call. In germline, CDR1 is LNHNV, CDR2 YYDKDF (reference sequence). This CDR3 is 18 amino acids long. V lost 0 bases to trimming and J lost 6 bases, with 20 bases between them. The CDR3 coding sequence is TGTGCCACCAGCAGAGACCTGCTGGTAGGAGCCACGGATGAAAAACTGTTTTTT. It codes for CATSRDLLVGATDEKLFF.

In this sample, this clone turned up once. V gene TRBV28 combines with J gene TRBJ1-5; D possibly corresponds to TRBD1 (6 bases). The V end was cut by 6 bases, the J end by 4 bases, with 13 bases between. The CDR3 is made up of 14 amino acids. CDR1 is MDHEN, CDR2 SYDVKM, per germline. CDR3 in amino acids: CASRSAGDNQPQHF. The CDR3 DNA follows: TGTGCCAGCAGGTCGGCAGGGGATAATCAGCCCCAGCATTTT.

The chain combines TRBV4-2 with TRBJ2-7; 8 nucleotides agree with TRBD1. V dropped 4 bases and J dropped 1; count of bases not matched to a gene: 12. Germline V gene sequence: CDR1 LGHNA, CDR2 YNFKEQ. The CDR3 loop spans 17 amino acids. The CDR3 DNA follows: TGTGCCAGCAGCCCTAAAGACCGACAGGGGCCTTCCTACGAGCAGTACTTC. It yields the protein CASSPKDRQGPSYEQYF.

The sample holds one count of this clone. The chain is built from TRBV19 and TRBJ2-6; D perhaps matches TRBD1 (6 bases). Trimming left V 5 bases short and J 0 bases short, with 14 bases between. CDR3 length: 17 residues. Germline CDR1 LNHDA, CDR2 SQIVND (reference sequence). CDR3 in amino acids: CASSYGTQYSGANVLTF. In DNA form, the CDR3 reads TGTGCCAGTAGTTATGGGACACAATACTCTGGGGCCAACGTCCTGACTTTC.

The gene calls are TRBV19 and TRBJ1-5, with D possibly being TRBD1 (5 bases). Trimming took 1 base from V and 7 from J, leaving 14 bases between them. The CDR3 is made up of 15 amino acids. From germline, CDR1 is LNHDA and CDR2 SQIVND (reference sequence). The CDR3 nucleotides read TGTGCCAGTAGTATAGCTGGGGGGAAGGGGCAGCCCCAGCATTTT. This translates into CASSIAGGKGQPQHF.

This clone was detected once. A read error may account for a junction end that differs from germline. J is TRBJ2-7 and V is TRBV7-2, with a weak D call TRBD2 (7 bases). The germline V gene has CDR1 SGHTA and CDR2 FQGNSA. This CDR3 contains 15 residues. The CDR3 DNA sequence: TGTGCCAGCAGCCTCCAGCCCGGTCGGGGGGCCTCCATCTCCTTC. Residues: CASSLQPGRGASISF.

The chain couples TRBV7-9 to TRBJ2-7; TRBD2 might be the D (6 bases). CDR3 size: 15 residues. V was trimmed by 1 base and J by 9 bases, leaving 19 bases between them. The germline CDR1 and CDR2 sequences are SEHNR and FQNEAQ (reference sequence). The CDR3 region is CASSLGGTPLRGQYF. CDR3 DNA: TGTGCCAGCAGCTTAGGAGGGACTCCACTACGAGGGCAGTACTTC.

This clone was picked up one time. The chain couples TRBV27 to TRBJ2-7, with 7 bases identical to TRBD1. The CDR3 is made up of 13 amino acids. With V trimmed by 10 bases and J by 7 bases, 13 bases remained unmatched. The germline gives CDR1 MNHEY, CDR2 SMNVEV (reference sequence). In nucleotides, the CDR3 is TGTGCCACCTCGGGACAGAGTCGGGGAGAGCAGTACTTC. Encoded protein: CATSGQSRGEQYF.

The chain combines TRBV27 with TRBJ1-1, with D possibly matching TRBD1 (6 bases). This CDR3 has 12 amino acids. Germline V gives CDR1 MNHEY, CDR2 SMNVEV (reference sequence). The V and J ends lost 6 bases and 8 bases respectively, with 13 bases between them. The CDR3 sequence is CASSPPGQEAFF. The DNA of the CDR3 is TGTGCCAGCAGCCCTCCAGGACAGGAAGCTTTCTTT.

CDR3 sequence: CATSSRRGDTEAFF. CDR3 DNA: TGTGCCACCAGCAGTCGTCGGGGGGACACTGAAGCTTTCTTT. The chain links TRBV15 to TRBJ1-1; possible D gene TRBD1, 5 bases. The V gene lost 3 bases and the J gene lost 3 bases, with 11 bases spanning the gap. This CDR3 region has 14 residues. Germline-derived CDR1 and CDR2 are LNHNV and YYDKDF (reference sequence).